These T cell receptor beta chains were read from a single sample in a study of T cells in Graves' hyperthyroidism and ophthalmopathy. From the multiplex PCR reads, TCRdb called clonotypes with MiXCR, one entry per CDR3 protein. The sample includes about 700,000 distinct CDR3 sequences, about 15% of them seen just once. Sequencing was performed on blood. The receptors shown here come from a woman younger than 30 with Graves' hyperthyroidism. The CDR3 runs from the conserved cysteine through the conserved F or W. Fields, in order: clone size, V gene, J gene, D gene, CDR3 protein, CDR3 DNA. The D gene is left open where the match is weak. Clone size is given for some rows only: seen once, a few or many times, or a class if the clone is expanded.

many	TRBV18	TRBJ1-1	TRBD1	CASSPGTGARNRAFF	TGTGCCAGCTCACCGGGGACAGGGGCCCGGAATCGAGCTTTCTTT
few	TRBV11-3	TRBJ2-4	-	CASSLRGSDIQYF	TGTGCCAGCAGCTTACGAGGTTCGGACATTCAGTACTTC
few	TRBV10-2	TRBJ2-7	TRBD2	CASSMRGRTSGSYEQYF	TGCGCCAGCAGTATGAGGGGTCGGACTAGCGGCTCCTACGAGCAGTACTTC
many	TRBV7-2	TRBJ2-3	TRBD2	CASSYTSGLPGADTQYF	TGTGCCAGCAGCTATACTAGCGGCCTTCCCGGCGCAGATACGCAGTATTTT
few	TRBV7-9	TRBJ2-1	TRBD2	CASSFAGLVSYEQFF	TGTGCCAGCAGCTTCGCCGGACTAGTTTCCTATGAGCAGTTCTTC
-	TRBV4-1	TRBJ1-4	TRBD1	CASSQGMRGPSSTNEKLFF	TGCGCCAGCAGCCAAGGGATGAGGGGGCCGAGCTCAACTAATGAAAAACTGTTTTTT
few	TRBV27	TRBJ2-1	TRBD2	CASSSNSGMSSYNEQFF	TGTGCCAGCAGTTCTAATAGCGGGATGAGCTCCTACAATGAGCAGTTCTTC
many	TRBV28	TRBJ1-1	-	CASSSPGALNTEAFF	TGTGCCAGCAGTTCGCCCGGGGCCTTGAACACTGAAGCTTTCTTT
-	TRBV20-1	TRBJ2-3	TRBD2	CSAPSPYTSGRALRSDTQYF	TGCAGTGCTCCGAGCCCCTATACTAGCGGGAGGGCCTTACGTTCAGATACGCAGTATTTT
-	TRBV2	TRBJ2-1	TRBD2	CASSGPGLARGNEQFF	TGTGCCAGCAGTGGACCGGGACTAGCGAGGGGAAATGAGCAGTTCTTC
-	TRBV5-6	TRBJ2-2	-	CASERRWGDATGELFF	TGTGCCAGCGAAAGGAGGTGGGGGGATGCCACCGGGGAGCTGTTTTTT
many	TRBV4-1	TRBJ1-1	-	CASSRPEVSEAFF	TGCGCCAGCAGCCGACCAGAAGTGTCTGAAGCTTTCTTT
many	TRBV20-1	TRBJ2-1	TRBD2	CSAVTSGIGNEQFF	TGCAGTGCCGTGACTAGCGGGATTGGAAATGAGCAGTTCTTC
few	TRBV9	TRBJ1-3	-	CASSVELRGAGNTIYF	TGTGCCAGCAGCGTAGAACTTCGGGGTGCTGGAAACACCATATATTTT
once	TRBV18	TRBJ2-1	-	CASSRSQKDNEQFF	TGTGCCAGCTCAAGATCTCAGAAGGACAATGAGCAGTTCTTC
many	TRBV20-1	TRBJ2-3	TRBD2	CSARDRLAGAVDTQYF	TGCAGTGCTAGAGATCGTCTAGCGGGAGCGGTGGATACGCAGTATTTT
many	TRBV11-2	TRBJ2-3	TRBD2	CASSLQAGGRGTDTQYF	TGTGCCAGCAGCTTACAAGCGGGAGGACGTGGAACAGATACGCAGTATTTT
many	TRBV20-1	TRBJ1-2	TRBD1	CSAINTDRSYGYTF	TGCAGTGCCATCAATACGGACAGGAGCTATGGCTACACCTTC
-	TRBV2	TRBJ2-7	-	CASSEGGLPPYEQYF	TGTGCCAGCAGTGAAGGAGGATTGCCACCCTACGAGCAGTACTTC
many	TRBV28	TRBJ2-7	TRBD2	CASSSPGLAGNGRREQYF	TGTGCCAGCAGTTCCCCCGGACTAGCGGGGAACGGTCGTCGCGAGCAGTACTTC
-	TRBV5-5	TRBJ2-5	TRBD1	CASSLGTGNLYF	TGTGCCAGCAGCCTTGGGACAGGGAATTTGTACTTC
few	TRBV10-3	TRBJ2-1	-	CATHEGSYNEQFF	TGTGCCACCCATGAGGGCTCCTACAATGAGCAGTTCTTC
-	TRBV25-1	TRBJ2-5	TRBD2	CASSGRLAGLGETQYF	TGTGCCAGCAGTGGAAGACTAGCGGGACTAGGAGAGACCCAGTACTTC